This entry lists 5 T cell receptor beta chains sequenced from one sample in a study of CD8 T cells in ankylosing spondylitis. TCRdb recomputed calls from the 5' RACE reads with MiXCR, one row per CDR3 protein. The table records nearly 25,000 distinct CDR3 sequences, around a sixth of them present only once. What was sequenced was blood. The receptor source for this set is a male donor with ankylosing spondylitis or in good health (not recorded which).

This clonotype was counted at least ten times. This sequence joins TRBV7-3 and TRBJ2-3; possibly TRBD2 for D (6 bases). This CDR3 comprises 16 residues. CDR1 and CDR2 from the germline V gene are SGHTA and FQGTGA. V was trimmed by 2 bases and J by 0 bases, leaving 12 bases between them. In nucleotides, the CDR3 is TGTGCCAGCAGCTTAGAGGTAGCGGCCAGCACAGATACGCAGTATTTT. As protein: CASSLEVAASTDTQYF.

This clonotype was detected only a few times. This chain joins TRBV5-1 and TRBJ1-1; no reliable D call. The V and J ends lost 0 bases and 3 bases respectively, with 6 bases between them. This CDR3 has 13 residues. Germline CDR1 SGHRS, CDR2 YFSETQ. The CDR3 protein is CASSLEADTEAFF. The CDR3 DNA reads TGCGCCAGCAGCTTGGAGGCGGACACTGAAGCTTTCTTT.

The V call is TRBV7-2, the J call TRBJ2-2; D gene uncertain. Germline V gives CDR1 SGHTA, CDR2 FQGNSA. The CDR3 is 14 residues long. Trimming removed 5 bases at V and 4 bases at J, with 11 bases between. CDR3 DNA sequence: TGTGCCAGCAGCCCTACACCGGGCACCGGGGAGCTGTTTTTT. Residues: CASSPTPGTGELFF.

The chain recombines TRBV4-3 with TRBJ2-3, with 12 bases lining up with TRBD2. V lost 4 bases, J lost 4 bases, and 6 bases stayed unmatched. Per germline, CDR1 LGHNA and CDR2 YSLEER. The CDR3 is made up of 16 amino acids. CDR3 sequence: CASSPSSGRAADTQYF. The CDR3 DNA reads as TGCGCCAGCAGCCCTTCTAGCGGGAGGGCCGCAGATACGCAGTATTTT.

This rearrangement joins TRBV12-3 or TRBV12-4 to TRBJ2-2; D may be TRBD2 (6 bases). Trimming removed 7 bases at V and 4 bases at J, with 19 bases between. The length of the CDR3 is 16 residues. In DNA, the CDR3 is TGTGCCAGCACCCGTGACCTATCGGAGGGCACCGGGGAGCTGTTTTTT. Its translation: CASTRDLSEGTGELFF.